The 13 T cell receptor beta chains below were found in one sample sequenced in a study of early T cells in non-severe SARS-CoV-2 infection. TCRdb ran MiXCR on the 5' RACE reads and lists one entry per CDR3 protein. The sample lists 60,000 or so distinct CDR3 sequences, about an eighth occurring once. The sample consisted of whole blood. The origin of the receptors is an adult who was a healthcare worker with PCR-confirmed SARS-CoV-2 infection or an uninfected control (not recorded which).

This clonotype was counted a few times. The V and J genes are TRBV3-1 and TRBJ1-2; D gene uncertain. CDR1 is LGHDT, CDR2 YNNKEL, per germline (reference sequence). Trimming pared 3 bases from V and 8 bases from J, leaving 16 bases between. The CDR3 contains 14 residues. Here the CDR3 reads CASSQDLRPGGYTF. DNA for the CDR3: TGTGCCAGCAGCCAGGACCTACGGCCCGGGGGCTACACCTTC.

The chain is built from TRBV5-1 and TRBJ2-5, with D perhaps TRBD1 (5 bases). The CDR3 consists of 16 residues. The V end was cut by 7 bases, the J end by 5 bases, with 24 bases between. The germline gives CDR1 SGHRS, CDR2 YFSETQ. The CDR3 here is CASWGRTGPPWETQYF. The CDR3 DNA reads as TGCGCCAGCTGGGGCAGAACCGGGCCCCCCTGGGAGACCCAGTACTTC.

This chain connects TRBV30 to TRBJ1-2; D not certain. Deletions cut 0 bases from V and 4 bases from J, with 9 bases between. CDR3 length: 13 amino acids. The germline gives CDR1 GTSNPN, CDR2 SVGIG (reference sequence). The CDR3 here is CAWSVRRIYGYTF. The DNA of the CDR3 is TGTGCCTGGAGTGTACGCAGGATCTATGGCTACACCTTC.

Many counts were recorded for this clonotype. The chain carries TRBV25-1 and TRBJ1-4; 7 bases are a match to TRBD1. Germline V gene lookup returns CDR1 MGHDK and CDR2 SYGVNS. The CDR3 has 16 residues. Trimming removed 4 bases from V and 0 bases from J; junction bases left unmatched: 5. CDR3 protein: CASSGQGGSTNEKLFF. DNA of the CDR3: TGTGCCAGCAGTGGGCAGGGGGGCTCAACTAATGAAAAACTGTTTTTT.

This sequence joins TRBV19 and TRBJ2-3, with 7 bases matching TRBD2. The trim removed 1 base at V and 6 bases at J, leaving 4 bases unmatched. Germline V lookup: CDR1 LNHDA, CDR2 SQIVND (reference sequence). This CDR3 is built from 14 residues. The CDR3 loop reads CASSIAGTTDTQYF. The CDR3 DNA follows: TGTGCCAGTAGTATAGCCGGGACTACCGATACGCAGTATTTT.

The chain has TRBV6-1 and TRBJ2-3; the match to TRBD2 covers 9 bases. This CDR3 is built from 15 residues. V lost 2 bases, J lost 4 bases, and 4 bases stayed unmatched. Germline V lookup: CDR1 MNHNS, CDR2 SASEGT. The DNA of the CDR3 is TGTGCCAGCAGTGAACTCGGCGGGGGGGCAGATACGCAGTATTTT. This translates into CASSELGGGADTQYF.

The CDR3 DNA reads TGTGCCAGCACCGACACCCCCGCGCAGACCCAGTACTTC. This codes for CASTDTPAQTQYF. The V and J genes are TRBV7-9 and TRBJ2-5; D is ambiguous. Germline loops: CDR1 SEHNR, CDR2 FQNEAQ (reference sequence). The CDR3 has 13 amino acids. V dropped 7 bases and J dropped 6 bases, with 15 bases sitting between them. Drawing the rest from reference TRBV7-9 and TRBJ2-5, the complete variable domain is DTGVSQNPRHKITKRGQNVTFRCDPISEHNRLYWYRQTLGQGPEFLTYFQNEAQLEKSRLLSDRFSAERPKGSFSTLEIQRTEQGDSAMYLCASTDTPAQTQYFGPGTRLLVL.

This clonotype was found a few times. V gene TRBV7-2 combines with J gene TRBJ2-3, with a possible D match to TRBD1 (5 bases). V gave up 6 bases and J gave up 4 bases, with 8 bases separating them. In germline, CDR1 is SGHTA, CDR2 FQGNSA. The CDR3 consists of 12 residues. CDR3 sequence (DNA): TGTGCCAGCAGTGGGGCCCCAGATACGCAGTATTTT. Translating it yields CASSGAPDTQYF.

This clonotype turned up a few times. The CDR3 protein is CASSFLTSGRAREQFF. CDR3 in DNA: TGTGCCAGCAGTTTCCTTACTAGCGGGAGGGCCCGAGAGCAGTTCTTC. The gene calls are TRBV27 and TRBJ2-1; TRBD2 matches at 13 bases. Trimming cost V 3 bases and J 10 bases; bases outside gene matches: 9. The CDR3 runs 16 residues. In germline, CDR1 is MNHEY, CDR2 SMNVEV (reference sequence).

The V gene is TRBV24-1, the J gene TRBJ2-7; 7 bases line up with TRBD2. The CDR3 contains 13 residues. CDR1 KGHDR and CDR2 SFDVKD come from the germline V gene. J was trimmed by 5 bases and V by 5 bases; bases with no gene match: 5. The CDR3, as DNA: TGTGCCACCAGTGGGGAGGGTCTACACGAGCAGTACTTC. Encoded protein: CATSGEGLHEQYF.

The sample holds many counts of this clonotype. This chain joins TRBV19 and TRBJ2-7, with TRBD2 matching 9 bases. V dropped 4 bases and J dropped 4; count of bases not matched to a gene: 8. The CDR3 contains 15 residues. Germline CDR1 reads LNHDA; CDR2 reads SQIVND (reference sequence). In nucleotides, the CDR3 is TGTGCCAGTAGTAGTCCGCCTAGCGGGACGTACGAGCAGTACTTC. As protein: CASSSPPSGTYEQYF.

This clonotype showed up just a few times. The V and J genes are TRBV29-1 and TRBJ1-5; D is possibly TRBD1 (6 bases). Germline CDR1 SQVTM, CDR2 ANQGSEA. The CDR3 has 13 amino acids. Trimming took off 2 bases at V and 6 bases at J, with 11 bases between the two ends. CDR3 sequence: CSVEQGFGQPQHF. For the CDR3, the DNA is TGCAGCGTTGAACAGGGGTTCGGTCAGCCCCAGCATTTT. Supplemented by reference TRBV29-1 and TRBJ1-5, the full variable domain reads SAVISQKPSRDICQRGTSLTIQCQVDSQVTMMFWYRQQPGQSLTLIATANQGSEATYESGFVIDKFPISRPNLTFSTLTVSNMSPEDSSIYLCSVEQGFGQPQHFGDGTRLSIL.

This clonotype was observed at least ten times. The chain combines TRBV29-1 with TRBJ2-1, with D possibly TRBD1 on 6 matching bases. V lost 5 bases and J 0 bases, leaving 11 bases between the germline ends. From germline, CDR1 is SQVTM and CDR2 ANQGSEA. The CDR3 loop spans 14 amino acids. The CDR3 bases are TGCAGCGTTAGAAGGGGGAACTCCTACAATGAGCAGTTCTTC. Translation: CSVRRGNSYNEQFF.